The TCR beta chain described here comes from a study of shared clonotypes between healthy human individuals. Study at large: Per-donor plates numbered three CD4 naive, three CD4 memory, two CD8 naive and one CD8 memory.

The table came from immunoSEQ multiplex PCR; TCRdb's copy has only in-frame clones and leaves some out. The table lists 1.4 million or so clones, around 98.5% of them singletons, with 0.36% in the top ten. This clone was observed once. The junction had 9 bases not matched to a gene; V was cut back by 4 bases and J by 7 bases. The CDR3 spans 16 residues. Germline loops: CDR1 LGHNA, CDR2 YSLEER. J is TRBJ2-5 and V is TRBV4-3; 13 nucleotides line up with TRBD2. The source of this sequence is a young man in good health. The material sequenced was naive CD4+ T cells sorted from blood. The subset is: CD45RA+ positively selected. The chain's CDR3 is CASSRILAGGPATQYF. The CDR3 DNA reads as TGCGCCAGCAGCCGGATACTAGCGGGAGGGCCTGCGACCCAGTACTTC.